The 24 T cell receptor beta chains below were found in one sample sequenced in a study of response to subunit inactivated influenza vaccine (dated by TCRdb to 2017 to 2018). Library creation used RT-PCR. For sequencing, an Illumina HiSeq 2500 was employed. Starting from the raw public reads, TCRdb applied fastp trimming at Q25, assembled clones with MiXCR and retained in-frame beta chains. Entries are consolidated by CDR3 protein sequence, retaining the most common genes and DNA. Present in this sample are 500,000 to 600,000 distinct CDR3 sequences, 6% to 9% of which were seen just once. 10% to 15% of the sample is taken by the ten largest. The input for sequencing was PBMCs from blood, taken around 2 years after vaccination. Receptor source: a man in his fifties or sixties who received an inactivated influenza vaccine. Donor details come from another sample of the same person, matched by shared clones.

This clonotype has more than one count but fewer than ten. V is TRBV20-1 and J is TRBJ2-1, with D hard to call. Germline V CDR1 and CDR2: DFQATT, SNEGSKA (reference sequence). Trimming pared 8 bases from V and 6 bases from J, leaving 17 bases between. The CDR3 covers 13 residues. The CDR3 spells CSPKSGSRNEQFF. As DNA, the CDR3 is TGCAGTCCCAAGAGTGGCAGTCGCAATGAGCAGTTCTTC.

The genes are TRBV4-2 and TRBJ2-7; D is tentatively TRBD1 or TRBD2 (5 bases each). V shed 1 base and J shed 4 bases, with 8 bases lying between them. This CDR3 region has 13 residues. The germline CDR1 and CDR2 sequences are LGHNA and YNFKEQ. The CDR3 bases are TGTGCCAGCAGCCAAGGAGGGGTTTACGAGCAGTACTTC. It yields the protein CASSQGGVYEQYF.

The table lists this clonotype with a few counts. The V and J genes are TRBV6-1 and TRBJ1-2; 7 bases fit TRBD1. Trimming removed 5 bases from V and 8 bases from J; junction bases left unmatched: 11. Germline V gene lookup returns CDR1 MNHNS and CDR2 SASEGT. This CDR3 comprises 14 residues. The CDR3 DNA follows: TGTGCCAGCAGTCTCCAGGGGGGTGGGCCCGGCTACACCTTC. It translates to CASSLQGGGPGYTF.

The rearrangement uses TRBV29-1 and TRBJ2-1; 10 bases line up with TRBD1. V lost 7 bases to trimming and J lost 6 bases; unmatched junction nucleotides: 3. The CDR3 runs to 12 residues. Germline V gives CDR1 SQVTM, CDR2 ANQGSEA. The CDR3 region has the DNA TGCAGCGGGACAGGGGGTTTCAATGAGCAGTTCTTC. Residues: CSGTGGFNEQFF.

The chain links TRBV11-2 to TRBJ1-1; D possibly corresponds to TRBD1 (5 bases). The CDR3 has 13 amino acids. Germline V CDR1 and CDR2: SGHAT, FQNNGV. With 8 bases removed from V and 4 bases from J, the gap between germline ends came to 14 bases. The CDR3 protein is CASEGQGGTEAFF. The CDR3 region has the DNA TGTGCCAGCGAGGGCCAGGGTGGCACTGAAGCTTTCTTT. The full variable domain, with the rest looked up from reference TRBV11-2 and TRBJ1-1, is EAGVAQSPRYKIIEKRQSVAFWCNPISGHATLYWYQQILGQGPKLLIQFQNNGVVDDSQLPKDRFSAERLKGVDSTLKIQPAKLEDSAVYLCASEGQGGTEAFFGQGTRLTVV.

V usage is TRBV24-1 and J usage is TRBJ2-5, with a possible D match to TRBD2 (7 bases). CDR3 length equals 16 residues. V lost 4 bases and J 5 bases, leaving 19 bases between the germline ends. Germline V gene lookup returns CDR1 KGHDR and CDR2 SFDVKD. The CDR3 DNA reads as TGTGCCACCAGTGAAACAGGGAGGGAAATTGATGAGACCCAGTACTTC. Protein sequence: CATSETGREIDETQYF.

This clonotype was seen repeatedly, ten times or more. The chain joins TRBV4-3 to TRBJ2-1; D possibly uses TRBD1 or TRBD2 (6 bases each). CDR3 size: 15 residues. The germline gives CDR1 LGHNA, CDR2 YSLEER. The V and J ends lost 0 bases and 4 bases respectively, with 10 bases between them. The CDR3 nucleotides are TGCGCCAGCAGCCAAGAAAGGGGGAGGTACAATGAGCAGTTCTTC. Translation: CASSQERGRYNEQFF.

The chain combines TRBV5-1 with TRBJ2-1; 13 bases line up with TRBD2. The germline V gene encodes CDR1 SGHRS and CDR2 YFSETQ. V lost 3 bases, J lost 5 bases, and 17 bases stayed unmatched. This CDR3 comprises 20 residues. In DNA, the CDR3 is TGCGCCAGCAGCTCTCGGACTAGCGGGGGCCCTGGGGCTGGGAACAATGAGCAGTTCTTC. Protein: CASSSRTSGGPGAGNNEQFF.

This clonotype appeared a few times. The chain uses TRBV11-1 and TRBJ2-1; 13 nucleotides agree with TRBD2. Germline V CDR1 and CDR2: SGHAT, FQDESV (reference sequence). Germline trimming cut 3 bases from V and 2 bases from J; bases unmatched to any gene: 4. The CDR3 length is 17 residues. The DNA for the CDR3 is TGTGCCAGCAGCTTGACTAGCGGGGGGCTCCCCTACAATGAGCAGTTCTTC. It encodes CASSLTSGGLPYNEQFF.

Details on this clonotype: No conserved phenylalanine or tryptophan is present at the end of the CDR3, so a read error is the likely explanation. V usage is TRBV5-1 and J usage is TRBJ2-3, with D perhaps TRBD1 or TRBD2 (5 bases each). The CDR3 has 14 amino acids. Germline lookup yields CDR1 SGHRS and CDR2 YFSETQ. V dropped 4 bases and J dropped 0 bases, with 9 bases sitting between them. The CDR3 loop is CASSPGPSTDTQYT. The CDR3, as DNA: TGCGCCAGCAGCCCGGGACCCAGCACAGATACGCAGTATACT.

The chain employs TRBV7-2 and TRBJ2-3; D possibly corresponds to TRBD2 (5 bases). Trimming pared 5 bases from V and 9 bases from J, leaving 9 bases between. The CDR3 loop spans 11 amino acids. Germline assignment: CDR1 SGHTA and CDR2 FQGNSA. CDR3 coding DNA: TGTGCCAGCAGCCGCGGGCAGACGCAGTATTTT. This encodes CASSRGQTQYF.

There are a few counts of this clonotype. The CDR3 sequence is CASSFIGGNYGYTF. The CDR3 nucleotides are TGTGCCAGCAGTTTCATCGGCGGAAACTATGGCTACACCTTC. V and J are TRBV28 and TRBJ1-2, with D unresolved. V was pared by 3 bases and J by 2 bases, with 10 bases between. Per the germline V gene, CDR1 is MDHEN and CDR2 is SYDVKM. The CDR3 runs 14 residues.

In nucleotides, the CDR3 is TGTGCCAGCAGCCAAGGGACAACCTCCGTCCTGACTTTC. Amino acids: CASSQGTTSVLTF. The rearrangement uses TRBV5-6 and TRBJ2-6, with a weak D call TRBD1 (6 bases). CDR1 SGHDT and CDR2 YYEEEE come from the germline V gene. Deletions cut 4 bases from V and 12 bases from J, with 14 bases between. The CDR3 runs to 13 residues.

This clonotype showed up just a few times. The chain uses TRBV4-1 and TRBJ2-2; 8 bases agree with TRBD1. The CDR3 extends over 15 amino acids. J gave up 7 bases and V 0 bases, and 4 bases lay outside the gene matches. The germline gives CDR1 MGHRA, CDR2 YSYEKL. The CDR3 sequence: CASSQDQGANGELFF. CDR3 coding DNA: TGCGCCAGCAGCCAAGACCAGGGGGCTAACGGGGAGCTGTTTTTT.

This chain joins TRBV5-6 and TRBJ2-3, with a weak D call TRBD2 (6 bases). The CDR3 sequence is 15 residues long. Germline CDR1 and CDR2: SGHDT and YYEEEE. Trimming removed 1 base at V and 3 bases at J, with 12 bases between. CDR3 sequence (DNA): TGTGCCAGCAGCTTGTATCAGCGGGCAACAGATACGCAGTATTTT. This gives the protein CASSLYQRATDTQYF.

The rearrangement links TRBV12-3 or TRBV12-4 to TRBJ1-5; D is undetermined. The CDR3 is 14 amino acids. Trimming removed 5 bases at V and 0 bases at J, with 8 bases between. DNA for the CDR3: TGTGCCAGCAGTGGGATTTATAGCAATCAGCCCCAGCATTTT. Translation gives CASSGIYSNQPQHF.

V and J are TRBV28 and TRBJ1-1; D not certain. Trimming took off 8 bases at V and 0 bases at J, with 10 bases between the two ends. The CDR3 covers 13 residues. Germline CDR1 and CDR2: MDHEN and SYDVKM. CDR3 region: CASGNLMNTEAFF. The CDR3 DNA sequence: TGTGCCAGCGGCAACCTCATGAACACTGAAGCTTTCTTT.

V is TRBV12-3 or TRBV12-4 and J is TRBJ2-1; 11 bases map to TRBD1. The CDR3 runs to 15 residues. Losses at the gene ends were 3 bases for V and 7 bases for J; bases not matched to a gene: 5. The CDR3 DNA sequence: TGTGCCAGCAGTTTTTCGGGACAGGGGGTTAATGAGCAGTTCTTC. Protein product: CASSFSGQGVNEQFF.

The chain uses TRBV28 and TRBJ2-1, with unresolved D. CDR1 is MDHEN and CDR2 is SYDVKM in the germline V gene. This CDR3 spans 15 amino acids. V was clipped by 4 bases and J by 0 bases, with 10 bases between them. In DNA, the CDR3 is TGTGCCAGCAGTTCCCGTCCGAGCTCCTACAATGAGCAGTTCTTC. This gives the protein CASSSRPSSYNEQFF.

In the case of this clonotype: The junction and the germline gene differ at one end; a read error may be behind it. This chain connects TRBV29-1 to TRBJ2-1, with 8 bases matching TRBD1. CDR3 length equals 13 residues. Germline V gene data show CDR1 as SQVTM and CDR2 as ANQGSEA. The CDR3 spells CRVLGTGDNEQFF. The CDR3 nucleotides read TGCCGCGTTCTCGGGACAGGAGACAATGAGCAGTTCTTC.

The V call is TRBV30, the J call TRBJ1-1; 8 nucleotides agree with TRBD1. CDR1 is GTSNPN, CDR2 SVGIG, per germline (reference sequence). Trimming took 1 base from V and 8 from J; bases not matched to a gene: 9. The CDR3 runs to 14 residues. Here the CDR3 reads CAWSETGVLREAFF. CDR3 nucleotide sequence: TGTGCCTGGAGTGAGACAGGGGTTCTTCGAGAAGCTTTCTTT.

There are a few counts of this clonotype. The rearrangement joins TRBV10-3 to TRBJ1-3; no reliable D call. Trimming shortened V by 3 bases and J by 0 bases, and 9 bases separated the two germline ends. The CDR3 contains 15 residues. In germline, CDR1 is ENHRY, CDR2 SYGVKD. In nucleotides, the CDR3 is TGTGCCATCAGTGAAAGACGGACCTCTGGAAACACCATATATTTT. Protein sequence: CAISERRTSGNTIYF.

This clonotype was counted between two and nine times. V is TRBV7-3 and J is TRBJ2-3, with D tentatively TRBD2 (6 bases). The CDR3 is 14 residues long. Trimming shortened V by 5 bases and J by 4 bases, and 13 bases separated the two germline ends. Germline values: CDR1 SGHTA, CDR2 FQGTGA. CDR3 sequence: CASSSTRLADTQYF. CDR3 DNA: TGTGCCAGCAGCAGCACCCGACTAGCAGATACGCAGTATTTT.

There are a few counts of this clonotype. The J gene is TRBJ1-5, the V gene TRBV28; perhaps TRBD1 as D (6 bases). V lost 1 base to trimming and J lost 7 bases, with 20 bases between them. Germline V gives CDR1 MDHEN, CDR2 SYDVKM. The CDR3 is 17 residues long. CDR3: CASSLLGGAGGDQPQHF. CDR3 nucleotides: TGTGCCAGCAGTTTATTAGGTGGTGCTGGGGGCGACCAGCCCCAGCATTTT.